This is a list of T cell receptor beta chains from one sample in a study of blood T cell repertoires in COVID-19. The protocol was immunoSEQ multiplex PCR, while the TCRdb copy is restricted to in-frame clones and leaves out a portion. The table includes 130,000 to 150,000 clones, approximately 84% detected once. The specimen was peripheral blood. These receptors came from a human donor in a cohort sampled during active COVID-19. The CDR3 runs from the conserved cysteine through the conserved F or W. A D gene is named only where the DNA matches it firmly. Clone size, where shown, is once, few, many, or a class for clones that have expanded.

size	V	J	D	DNA	CDR3
.	TRBV6-5	TRBJ2-1	TRBD2	TGTGCCAGCAAAGAAAGCGGGGGGGCCTTTTGGCAGTTCTTC	CASKESGGAFWQFF
.	TRBV6-5	TRBJ1-3	.	TGTGCCAGCAGTTCCCCTCTTCGGGGAAACACCATATATTTT	CASSSPLRGNTIYF
once	TRBV19	TRBJ2-2	.	TGTGCCAGTAGTCCATACAGGAACCCCGGGGAGCTGTTTTTT	CASSPYRNPGELFF
once	TRBV30	TRBJ2-1	TRBD1	TGTGCCTGGAGTAAGGATTTTGGACAGGGCTACAATGAGCAGTTCTTC	CAWSKDFGQGYNEQFF
.	TRBV7-8	TRBJ1-2	.	TGTGCCAGCAGCTTAGCAGAGGCCGGCTATGGCTACACCTTC	CASSLAEAGYGYTF
.	TRBV2	TRBJ2-5	TRBD1	TGTGCCAGCGGGATACAGGGGGCCGAGACCCAGTACTTC	CASGIQGAETQYF
.	TRBV7-3	TRBJ2-3	.	TGTGCCAGCAGCCGGGACTGGAACACAGATACGCAGTATTTT	CASSRDWNTDTQYF
.	TRBV28	TRBJ1-2	.	TGTGCCAGCAGTCCCACGATTACAGGGACCGGCTACACCTTC	CASSPTITGTGYTF
.	TRBV28	TRBJ2-7	TRBD2	TGTGCCAGCAGTCCCTCTAGCGGGGGGCACCACTACGAGCAGTACTTC	CASSPSSGGHHYEQYF
.	TRBV6-1	TRBJ1-2	.	TGTGCCAGCAGTGAAGCGCTGACAGAACCCTATGGCTACACCTTC	CASSEALTEPYGYTF
.	TRBV29-1	TRBJ1-3	TRBD1	TGCAGCGTGTCCGGGACAGAGCTCTCTGGAAACACCATATATTTT	CSVSGTELSGNTIYF
.	TRBV5-4	TRBJ2-1	TRBD2	TGTGCCAGCAGCCGCTCCGGGACTAACTCCTACAATGAGCAGTTCTTC	CASSRSGTNSYNEQFF
.	TRBV6-6	TRBJ1-1	.	TGTGCCAGCAGTTCGGGGTTAGAAATCCCTGAAGCTTTCTTT	CASSSGLEIPEAFF
.	TRBV5-1	TRBJ1-3	TRBD1	TGCGCCAGCAGCCACTCGACAGGGTCTGGAAACACCATATATTTT	CASSHSTGSGNTIYF
.	TRBV28	TRBJ1-4	TRBD1	TGTGCCAGCAGTTCAAAGGACAGGGCCTTTTACGGGGGGGAAAAACTGTTTTTT	CASSSKDRAFYGGEKLFF
.	TRBV24-1	TRBJ1-5	TRBD1	TGTGCCACCAGTGATTCAGGACAGGGTGCAAATCAGCCCCAGCATTTT	CATSDSGQGANQPQHF
.	TRBV12-3/TRBV12-4	TRBJ2-5	.	TGTGCCAGCAGTTTTAGGGCGGGAGAGACCCAGTACTTC	CASSFRAGETQYF
.	TRBV6-5	TRBJ2-3	.	TGTGCCAGCAGTTACTCGAAAGTTGCGGATACGCAGTATTTT	CASSYSKVADTQYF
.	TRBV15	TRBJ2-5	.	TGTGCCACCAGCAGGTCGACAGGCCAAGAGACCCAGTACTTC	CATSRSTGQETQYF
.	TRBV19	TRBJ1-6	.	TGTGCCGTGGGGGCGGCAGGCACCTATAATTCACCCCTCCACTTT	CAVGAAGTYNSPLHF
.	TRBV5-4	TRBJ2-5	TRBD1	TGTGCCAGCAGCCCTGGGAGACAGGGCGGCGAGACCCAGTACTTC	CASSPGRQGGETQYF
once	TRBV9	TRBJ2-3	TRBD2	TGTGCCAGCAGCGTAGCCGGGACTAGTCCTAGCACAGATACGCAGTATTTT	CASSVAGTSPSTDTQYF
.	TRBV9	TRBJ2-3	TRBD2	TGTGCCAGCAGCCCCGGGACTAGCGGGGGCAGAAATACGCAGTATTTT	CASSPGTSGGRNTQYF